This passage covers 18 T cell receptor beta chains from one sample sequenced in a study of brain T cells in children with intractable seizures. The assay was immunoSEQ multiplex PCR, and TCRdb's table has in-frame clones only and misses some. The sample lists hundreds of thousands of clones, nearly 95% occurring once. Time point of the sample: blood from clinic visit 5 months post-surgery; TSC patient then seizure free. This sample comprised peripheral blood, obtained less than 6 months after surgery. The receptor source for this set is a boy in the first two years of life with tuberous sclerosis and intractable seizures.

This sequence joins TRBV30 and TRBJ1-1; D call uncertain. Germline values: CDR1 GTSNPN, CDR2 SVGIG (reference sequence). With 4 bases removed from V and 0 bases from J, the gap between germline ends came to 9 bases. The CDR3 consists of 13 residues. The CDR3 spells CAWTRGVNTEAFF. CDR3 DNA: TGTGCCTGGACCCGCGGGGTGAACACTGAAGCTTTCTTT.

This clone was detected once. V and J are TRBV3-1 (or the pseudogene TRBV3-2) and TRBJ2-2; D is undetermined. Germline-derived CDR1 and CDR2 are LGHDT and YNNKEL (reference sequence). Trimming took off 0 bases at V and 5 bases at J, with 13 bases between the two ends. The CDR3 runs 16 residues. CDR3 residues: CASSQDGVSLTGELFF. The CDR3 nucleotides read TGTGCCAGCAGCCAAGATGGAGTCAGCCTGACCGGGGAGCTGTTTTTT.

The chain joins TRBV7-9 to TRBJ1-1; 8 bases line up with TRBD1. The CDR3 is 14 residues long. J gave up 3 bases and V 5 bases, and 5 bases lay outside the gene matches. The V gene's germline CDR1 is SEHNR and CDR2 FQNEAQ (reference sequence). The CDR3 is CASSLDRVDTEAFF. Written as DNA, the CDR3 is TGTGCCAGCAGCCTGGACAGGGTTGACACTGAAGCTTTCTTT.

CDR3 sequence reads: CASSYGRDNEQFF. Here the CDR3 DNA reads TGTGCCAGCAGTTATGGACGGGACAATGAGCAGTTCTTC. This chain uses TRBV2 with TRBJ2-1; D unresolved. V gave up 5 bases and J gave up 5 bases, with 10 bases separating them. From germline, CDR1 is SNHLY and CDR2 FYNNEI. CDR3 length equals 13 residues.

This chain connects TRBV15 to TRBJ2-3; a weak D match, TRBD2 (6 bases). The germline V and J ends were trimmed by 2 bases and 6 bases, with 12 bases remaining between them. The CDR3 runs to 14 residues. CDR1 and CDR2 from the germline V gene are LNHNV and YYDKDF (reference sequence). CDR3 bases: TGTGCCACCAGCAGAAGGACTAACGGGGATACGCAGTATTTT. Translated: CATSRRTNGDTQYF.

This rearrangement joins TRBV5-1 to TRBJ2-7, with a tentative D call TRBD1 (5 bases). The CDR3 consists of 13 residues. The V gene lost 7 bases and the J gene lost 2 bases, with 13 bases spanning the gap. Germline V gene sequence: CDR1 SGHRS, CDR2 YFSETQ. The CDR3 loop reads CASGWTSTYEQYF. In nucleotides, the CDR3 is TGCGCCAGCGGTTGGACATCTACCTACGAGCAGTACTTC. Complete variable domain (other parts from reference TRBV5-1 and TRBJ2-7): KAGVTQTPRYLIKTRGQQVTLSCSPISGHRSVSWYQQTPGQGLQFLFEYFSETQRNKGNFPGRFSGRQFSNSRSEMNVSTLELGDSALYLCASGWTSTYEQYFGPGTRLTVT.

The V call is TRBV19, the J call TRBJ1-2; D not resolved. Germline V lookup: CDR1 LNHDA, CDR2 SQIVND (reference sequence). The CDR3 spans 13 residues. V lost 1 base and J 8 bases, leaving 11 bases between the germline ends. This chain's CDR3 is CASSIGAGIGYTF. CDR3 nucleotides: TGTGCCAGTAGTATAGGAGCGGGGATCGGCTACACCTTC. Looking up the rest from reference TRBV19 and TRBJ1-2 gives the full variable domain: DGGITQSPKYLFRKEGQNVTLSCEQNLNHDAMYWYRQDPGQGLRLIYYSQIVNDFQKGDIAEGYSVSREKKESFPLTVTSAQKNPTAFYLCASSIGAGIGYTFGSGTRLTVV.

This clone came up once. The rearrangement links TRBV5-5 to TRBJ1-2; D is uncertain. Trimming removed 0 bases from V and 2 bases from J, with 11 bases in between. The CDR3 runs 15 residues. Germline loops: CDR1 SGHKS, CDR2 YYEKEE (reference sequence). Written as DNA, the CDR3 is TGTGCCAGCAGCTTGGGATTATCCCCCAACTATGGCTACACCTTC. Its protein product is CASSLGLSPNYGYTF.

The genes are TRBV3-1 (or the pseudogene TRBV3-2) and TRBJ1-5; D call uncertain. Germline CDR1 LGHDT, CDR2 YNNKEL (reference sequence). CDR3 length equals 15 residues. V lost 2 bases to trimming and J lost 0 bases, with 8 bases between them. CDR3 loop: CASSQSWVSNQPQHF. In DNA form, the CDR3 reads TGTGCCAGCAGCCAAAGTTGGGTTAGCAATCAGCCCCAGCATTTT.

CDR3 residues: CASQGGTGELFF. The CDR3 DNA is TGTGCCAGCCAGGGGGGCACCGGGGAGCTGTTTTTT. This chain joins TRBV6-5 and TRBJ2-2; tentatively, D is TRBD1 (7 bases). The V end was cut by 8 bases, the J end by 4 bases, with 8 bases between. Germline V gene sequence: CDR1 MNHEY, CDR2 SVGAGI. The CDR3 has 12 amino acids.

The V call is TRBV28, the J call TRBJ2-1, with a weak D call TRBD1 (6 bases). This CDR3 is 13 amino acids long. Trimming removed 5 bases from V and 10 bases from J, with 15 bases in between. Germline values: CDR1 MDHEN, CDR2 SYDVKM. In DNA, the CDR3 is TGTGCCAGCAGTACCCCGGGACAACGGGAGCAGTTCTTC. Its translation: CASSTPGQREQFF.

This sequence joins TRBV3-1 (or the pseudogene TRBV3-2) and TRBJ1-4; no firm D call. This CDR3 is 15 amino acids long. Germline V CDR1 and CDR2: LGHDT, YNNKEL (reference sequence). The V end lost 1 base, the J end lost 5 bases, and 11 bases lay between the germline ends. The CDR3, as DNA: TGTGCCAGCAGCCAAGGTAGCGGCAGAAATGAAAAACTGTTTTTT. Its translation is CASSQGSGRNEKLFF.

This chain uses TRBV7-8 with TRBJ2-7, with 7 bases matching TRBD1. The CDR3 runs 15 residues. V lost 5 bases and J lost 2; bases outside the gene matches: 9. Germline values: CDR1 SGHVS, CDR2 FQNEAQ. The CDR3 loop reads CASSPSQGQAYEQYF. The CDR3 DNA reads as TGTGCCAGCAGCCCCTCCCAAGGACAGGCCTACGAGCAGTACTTC.

The count of this clone is one. This chain links TRBV19 with TRBJ2-1; TRBD2 aligns across 11 bases. CDR1 and CDR2 from the germline V gene are LNHDA and SQIVND (reference sequence). The CDR3 sequence is 15 residues long. J was trimmed by 4 bases and V by 8 bases; bases with no gene match: 7. The CDR3 reads CASGFGTSGYNEQFF. In DNA, the CDR3 is TGTGCCAGTGGGTTCGGGACTAGCGGATACAATGAGCAGTTCTTC.

This clone has just one count. J is TRBJ2-1 and V is TRBV6-1; 16 nucleotides line up with TRBD2. Losses at the gene ends were 2 bases for V and 10 bases for J; bases not matched to a gene: 17. The V gene's germline CDR1 is MNHNS and CDR2 SASEGT. There are 20 residues in the CDR3. Here the CDR3 reads CASSERTPGLAGGPSLEQFF. CDR3 in DNA: TGTGCCAGCAGTGAACGGACACCGGGACTAGCGGGAGGGCCGTCTTTGGAGCAGTTCTTC.

As DNA, the CDR3 is TGCAGCGTTGAAAAACAGCTCGAAGAGACCCAGTACTTC. It codes for CSVEKQLEETQYF. The chain links TRBV29-1 to TRBJ2-5, with D unclear. CDR3 size: 13 residues. V lost 2 bases to trimming and J lost 3 bases, with 10 bases between them. Germline loops: CDR1 SQVTM, CDR2 ANQGSEA.

The CDR3 DNA reads TGTGCCAGCAGTGAGGGACTAGCCATCTCTTTGGCTCTGAAGAACACCGGGGAGCTGTTTTTT. Residues: CASSEGLAISLALKNTGELFF. The rearrangement links TRBV2 to TRBJ2-2, with 9 bases that match TRBD2. Germline CDR1 reads SNHLY; CDR2 reads FYNNEI. The CDR3 contains 21 residues. J lost 1 base, V lost 3 bases, and 18 bases had no gene match.

The chain uses TRBV6-6 and TRBJ1-3; a possible D gene is TRBD1 (5 bases). CDR1 is MNHNY, CDR2 SVGAGI, per germline (reference sequence). The V end lost 2 bases, the J end lost 6 bases, and 14 bases lay between the germline ends. The CDR3 has 15 residues. The chain's CDR3 is CASSYIGGALNTIYF. The CDR3 DNA follows: TGTGCCAGCAGTTACATTGGTGGGGCCCTAAACACCATATATTTT.